Each of the 29 T cell receptor beta chains below was sequenced from the same sample in a study of blood T cell repertoires in COVID-19. This table comes from immunoSEQ multiplex PCR, and its TCRdb copy is limited to in-frame clones, with some not included. The data show around 190,000 clones, with about 81% seen just once and about a tenth held by the top ten. The sequencing input was PBMCs or T cells enriched from blood (not recorded which). These receptors were collected from a man aged 35 to 55 who had recovered from COVID-19.

The genes are TRBV3-1 (or the pseudogene TRBV3-2) and TRBJ1-2; TRBD1 aligns across 7 bases. Germline V gene data show CDR1 as LGHDT and CDR2 as YNNKEL (reference sequence). The CDR3 sequence is 15 residues long. Losses at the gene ends were 4 bases for V and 8 bases for J; bases not matched to a gene: 13. The CDR3 protein is CASSPDGRGLGGYTF. CDR3 nucleotide sequence: TGTGCCAGCAGCCCAGACGGGAGGGGGCTGGGGGGCTACACCTTC.

The CDR3 DNA follows: TGTGCCAGCAGCCTAGGGGGACTAGAGCACGGGGAGCTGTTTTTT. It specifies CASSLGGLEHGELFF. The chain is built from TRBV9 and TRBJ2-2; 8 nucleotides align to TRBD2. In germline, CDR1 is SGDLS, CDR2 YYNGEE. This CDR3 spans 15 amino acids. V trimming: 4 bases; J trimming: 7 bases; junction bases outside the gene matches: 9.

This chain joins TRBV24-1 and TRBJ2-3, with TRBD2 as a possible D gene (6 bases). Deletions cut 9 bases from V and 1 base from J, with 16 bases between. Germline CDR1 KGHDR, CDR2 SFDVKD. The CDR3 covers 15 residues. The chain's CDR3 is CATSRGRGGTDTQYF. The DNA for the CDR3 is TGTGCCACCTCGAGAGGGCGGGGAGGCACAGATACGCAGTATTTT.

The chain has TRBV18 and TRBJ2-7; 8 bases fit TRBD2. CDR1 and CDR2 (germline): KGHSH, LQKENI. J gave up 5 bases and V 1 base, and 10 bases lay outside the gene matches. The CDR3 consists of 16 residues. CDR3 coding DNA: TGTGCCAGCTCACCACAGAGAGCGGGAGTAGGGAACGAGCAGTACTTC. Amino acid sequence: CASSPQRAGVGNEQYF.

V usage is TRBV10-1 and J usage is TRBJ2-7; TRBD1 might be the D (5 bases). CDR1 and CDR2 from the germline V gene are WNHNN and SYGVQD (reference sequence). Trimming left V 5 bases short and J 4 bases short, with 15 bases between. This CDR3 is 14 amino acids long. Written as DNA, the CDR3 is TGCGCCAGCAGTCCGCAGGGTATAGGGTACGAGCAGTACTTC. Translating it yields CASSPQGIGYEQYF.

V gene TRBV11-2 combines with J gene TRBJ2-7; maybe TRBD1 (5 bases). The CDR3 length is 16 residues. CDR1 is SGHAT and CDR2 is FQNNGV in the germline V gene. V lost 1 base and J 4 bases, leaving 17 bases between the germline ends. CDR3 DNA sequence: TGTGCCAGCAGCTTAGTGCCCCAGGGATCGAGATACGAGCAGTACTTC. Amino acid sequence: CASSLVPQGSRYEQYF.

This clone was counted only a few times. The chain uses TRBV30 and TRBJ2-3; D perhaps matches TRBD1 (6 bases). Germline loops: CDR1 GTSNPN, CDR2 SVGIG (reference sequence). The V gene lost 0 bases and the J gene lost 6 bases, with 13 bases spanning the gap. The CDR3 totals 14 residues. The CDR3 spells CAWSVGRGADTQYF. In DNA form, the CDR3 reads TGTGCCTGGAGTGTAGGCAGGGGAGCGGATACGCAGTATTTT.

This chain joins TRBV18 and TRBJ1-5; D is ambiguous. Deletions cut 5 bases from V and 3 bases from J, with 11 bases between. This CDR3 spans 14 amino acids. Germline assignment: CDR1 KGHSH and CDR2 LQKENI. Here the CDR3 reads CASSVDFLNQPQHF. The CDR3 coding sequence is TGTGCCAGCTCAGTGGACTTCCTCAATCAGCCCCAGCATTTT.

This clone was seen a single time. J is TRBJ2-2 and V is TRBV7-3; 11 bases match TRBD2. V lost 5 bases and J lost 1; bases outside the gene matches: 15. Germline V CDR1 and CDR2: SGHTA, FQGTGA. The CDR3 is 20 amino acids. The CDR3 protein is CASSPLSGGGNTKNTGELFF. The CDR3 coding sequence is TGTGCCAGCAGCCCCCTTAGCGGGGGGGGTAACACGAAGAACACCGGGGAGCTGTTTTTT.

The chain carries TRBV5-1 and TRBJ2-5, with a possible D match to TRBD2 (5 bases). Germline-derived CDR1 and CDR2 are SGHRS and YFSETQ. The ends were cut back, 0 bases at V and 5 bases at J, with 14 bases in the middle. There are 15 residues in the CDR3. The CDR3 sequence: CASSLVGAGGETQYF. In DNA form, the CDR3 reads TGCGCCAGCAGCTTGGTCGGAGCCGGCGGGGAGACCCAGTACTTC.

V gene TRBV28 combines with J gene TRBJ2-5; tentative D call: TRBD1 (5 bases). Germline-derived CDR1 and CDR2 are MDHEN and SYDVKM. Between the trimmed V and J ends, which lost 4 bases and 5 bases, there was a span of 14 bases. The CDR3 is 14 residues long. Written as DNA, the CDR3 is TGTGCCAGCAGTTCCGGTGGGCCAGGGGAGACCCAGTACTTC. Translated, it gives CASSSGGPGETQYF.

This chain joins TRBV10-3 and TRBJ1-2; TRBD1 aligns across 7 bases. After removal of 2 bases from V and 0 bases from J, the junction contained 3 bases not matched to a gene. Germline CDR1 and CDR2: ENHRY and SYGVKD. This CDR3 is 15 amino acids long. The CDR3 is CAISETGDPNYGYTF. CDR3 in DNA: TGTGCCATCAGTGAGACAGGGGATCCTAACTATGGCTACACCTTC.

This rearrangement joins TRBV7-8 to TRBJ2-7; TRBD1 matches 7 bases. Germline CDR1 is SGHVS and CDR2 is FQNEAQ. V lost 4 bases to trimming and J lost 1 base; unmatched junction nucleotides: 7. The CDR3 contains 15 residues. The CDR3, as DNA: TGTGCCAGCAGCTCAACAGGGGTGAGGTCCTACGAGCAGTACTTC. Translated, it gives CASSSTGVRSYEQYF.

The chain uses TRBV25-1 and TRBJ1-6; 8 nucleotides line up with TRBD1. Germline V gives CDR1 MGHDK, CDR2 SYGVNS. The ends lost 6 bases at V and 13 bases at J; junction bases unmatched: 8. The CDR3 has 13 amino acids. The CDR3 nucleotides are TGTGCCAGCAGCGGGACAGGCGTGGGGCCCCTCCACTTT. Protein: CASSGTGVGPLHF.

This chain uses TRBV28 with TRBJ1-2, with D possibly TRBD1 on 6 matching bases. V gave up 5 bases and J gave up 4 bases, with 8 bases separating them. Germline V lookup: CDR1 MDHEN, CDR2 SYDVKM. The CDR3 covers 12 residues. CDR3 amino acids: CASSDRTYGYTF. CDR3 in DNA: TGTGCCAGCAGTGACAGGACCTATGGCTACACCTTC.

The chain uses TRBV6-5 and TRBJ2-2; weak D call: TRBD2 (6 bases). This CDR3 region has 14 residues. Germline CDR1 is MNHEY and CDR2 is SVGAGI. The V gene lost 8 bases and the J gene lost 8 bases, with 18 bases spanning the gap. The CDR3 bases are TGTGCCAGCGGACAAGGCGGGATAAAAGGGGAGCTGTTTTTT. Its protein is CASGQGGIKGELFF.

This chain joins TRBV2 and TRBJ2-1; TRBD2 agrees at 8 bases. This CDR3 region has 15 residues. Germline trimming cut 7 bases from V and 7 bases from J; bases unmatched to any gene: 12. CDR1 is SNHLY and CDR2 is FYNNEI in the germline V gene. The CDR3 coding sequence is TGTGCCAGCACCCCGGGACTAGGGCCCGAAAATGAGCAGTTCTTC. It specifies CASTPGLGPENEQFF.

This sequence joins TRBV6-5 and TRBJ2-7; TRBD1 matches 10 bases. CDR3 size: 15 residues. Germline loops: CDR1 MNHEY, CDR2 SVGAGI. V lost 4 bases and J lost 5; bases outside the gene matches: 8. The CDR3 sequence: CASSSSDRGDDEQYF. Written as DNA, the CDR3 is TGTGCCAGCAGTTCCTCGGACAGGGGGGACGACGAGCAGTACTTC.

Only one count was recorded for this clone. The chain uses TRBV19 and TRBJ1-1; 9 nucleotides match TRBD1. This CDR3 is 15 amino acids long. Germline CDR1 and CDR2: LNHDA and SQIVND (reference sequence). V was pared by 5 bases and J by 9 bases, with 13 bases of the junction left unmatched. In DNA, the CDR3 is TGTGCCAGTAGTCAGCCGACAGGGGGTGTTTCGAAAGCTTTCTTT. Translation gives CASSQPTGGVSKAFF.

The V call is TRBV4-1, the J call TRBJ1-5; possible D gene TRBD1, 5 bases. The germline CDR1 and CDR2 sequences are MGHRA and YSYEKL. Trimming took off 4 bases at V and 5 bases at J, with 12 bases between the two ends. This CDR3 has 14 amino acids. Here the CDR3 reads CASSRLGLYQPQHF. In DNA form, the CDR3 reads TGCGCCAGCAGCCGGCTGGGGCTCTATCAGCCCCAGCATTTT.

The chain employs TRBV20-1 and TRBJ1-2; 12 nucleotides agree with TRBD1. Germline V gene lookup returns CDR1 DFQATT and CDR2 SNEGSKA (reference sequence). V shed 3 bases, J shed 3 bases, and the junction held 8 bases outside the gene matches. This CDR3 contains 16 residues. The CDR3 coding sequence is TGCAGTGCTAGTTCGGGACAGGGGGCTAGGTACTATGGCTACACCTTC. Translating it yields CSASSGQGARYYGYTF.

This chain links TRBV2 with TRBJ1-5, with TRBD1 matching 10 bases. The V segment lost 6 bases and the J segment 6 bases; nucleotides outside the gene matches: 8. From germline, CDR1 is SNHLY and CDR2 FYNNEI. The CDR3 is made up of 15 amino acids. CDR3 sequence: CASRVTGGRGQPQHF. CDR3 DNA sequence: TGTGCCAGCAGGGTGACAGGGGGCCGGGGTCAGCCCCAGCATTTT.

This clone turned up a few times. The rearrangement links TRBV21-1 to TRBJ2-1; TRBD1, the table's D call, lacks a check against the DNA. TRBV21-1 is annotated as a pseudogene. The CDR3 totals 17 residues. CDR3 coding DNA: TGTGCCAGCAGGTATCCCGCTCGATGGGGCCTCTACAATGAGCAGTTCTTC. Its protein is CASRYPARWGLYNEQFF.

The chain is built from TRBV5-6 and TRBJ2-2, with TRBD1 matching over 11 bases. With V trimmed by 2 bases and J by 7 bases, 4 bases remained unmatched. CDR3 length equals 15 residues. Germline CDR1 SGHDT, CDR2 YYEEEE. CDR3 in DNA: TGTGCCAGCAGCTTCGGGACAGGGGGTGGCGGGGAGCTGTTTTTT. This translates into CASSFGTGGGGELFF.

The chain uses TRBV7-8 and TRBJ1-1; no clear D. Germline values: CDR1 SGHVS, CDR2 FQNEAQ. With 5 bases removed from V and 0 bases from J, the gap between germline ends came to 13 bases. This CDR3 spans 15 amino acids. The CDR3 sequence is CASSGKSGVNTEAFF. The DNA of the CDR3 is TGTGCCAGCAGCGGAAAGTCCGGGGTGAACACTGAAGCTTTCTTT.

The V gene is TRBV5-1, the J gene TRBJ2-7, with a weak D call TRBD2 (6 bases). Deletions cut 4 bases from V and 0 bases from J, with 26 bases between. Germline values: CDR1 SGHRS, CDR2 YFSETQ. CDR3 length equals 19 residues. CDR3 in DNA: TGCGCCAGCAGCCCTGGTCAGCGAGGGAGGACCGGGTCCTCCTACGAGCAGTACTTC. Its translation is CASSPGQRGRTGSSYEQYF.

Comment on this clone: The same CDR3 can be traced to other DNA sequences in this sample. The rearrangement uses TRBV10-1 and TRBJ1-2, with D possibly matching TRBD1 (5 bases). Germline lookup yields CDR1 WNHNN and CDR2 SYGVQD (reference sequence). Trimming removed 2 bases at V and 4 bases at J, with 5 bases between. The CDR3 has 12 amino acids. The CDR3 nucleotides read TGCGCCAGCAGTGAGGACAGCTATGGCTACACCTTC. Encoded protein: CASSEDSYGYTF.

This rearrangement joins TRBV19 to TRBJ1-2, with D possibly TRBD1 on 6 matching bases. The length of the CDR3 is 16 residues. V was pared by 8 bases and J by 8 bases, with 27 bases between. The germline gives CDR1 LNHDA, CDR2 SQIVND (reference sequence). CDR3 region: CASSLTPGQSIRGYTF. As DNA, the CDR3 is TGTGCCAGTTCCCTGACTCCGGGACAATCCATAAGGGGCTACACCTTC.

This clone has a single count. The chain recombines TRBV6-4 with TRBJ2-1; unclear D gene. Germline CDR1 reads MRHNA; CDR2 reads SNTAGT. V was pared by 2 bases and J by 7 bases, with 18 bases between. The CDR3 extends over 16 amino acids. The CDR3, as DNA: TGTGCCAGCAGTGACCCCTTAGATAGTGTTTTGAATGAGCAGTTCTTC. Its translation: CASSDPLDSVLNEQFF.